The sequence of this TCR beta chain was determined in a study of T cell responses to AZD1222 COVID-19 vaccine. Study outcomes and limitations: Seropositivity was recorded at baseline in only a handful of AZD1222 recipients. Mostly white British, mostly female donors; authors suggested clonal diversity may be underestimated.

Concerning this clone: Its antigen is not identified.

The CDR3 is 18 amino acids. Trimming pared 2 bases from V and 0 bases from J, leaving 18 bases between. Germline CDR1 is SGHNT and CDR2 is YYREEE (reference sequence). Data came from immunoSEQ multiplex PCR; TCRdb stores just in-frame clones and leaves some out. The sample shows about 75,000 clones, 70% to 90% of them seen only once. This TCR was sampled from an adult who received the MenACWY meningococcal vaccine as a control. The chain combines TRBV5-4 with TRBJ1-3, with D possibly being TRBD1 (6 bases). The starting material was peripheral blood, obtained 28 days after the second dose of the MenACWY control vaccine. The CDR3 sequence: CASSFADGQQISGNTIYF. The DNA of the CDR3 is TGTGCCAGCAGCTTCGCCGATGGACAGCAAATCTCTGGAAACACCATATATTTT.